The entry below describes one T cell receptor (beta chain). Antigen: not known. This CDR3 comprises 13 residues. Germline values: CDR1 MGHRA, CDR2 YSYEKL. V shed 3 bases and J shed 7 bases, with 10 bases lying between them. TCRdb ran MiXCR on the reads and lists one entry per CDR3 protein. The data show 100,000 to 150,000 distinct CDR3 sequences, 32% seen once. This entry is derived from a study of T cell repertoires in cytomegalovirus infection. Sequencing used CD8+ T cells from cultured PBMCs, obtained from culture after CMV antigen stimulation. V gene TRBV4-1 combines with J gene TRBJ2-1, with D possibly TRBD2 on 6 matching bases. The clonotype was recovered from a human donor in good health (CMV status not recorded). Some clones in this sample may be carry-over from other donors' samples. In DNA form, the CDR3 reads TGCGCCAGCAGCCAGGGACTGTTAAATGAGCAGTTCTTC. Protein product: CASSQGLLNEQFF.